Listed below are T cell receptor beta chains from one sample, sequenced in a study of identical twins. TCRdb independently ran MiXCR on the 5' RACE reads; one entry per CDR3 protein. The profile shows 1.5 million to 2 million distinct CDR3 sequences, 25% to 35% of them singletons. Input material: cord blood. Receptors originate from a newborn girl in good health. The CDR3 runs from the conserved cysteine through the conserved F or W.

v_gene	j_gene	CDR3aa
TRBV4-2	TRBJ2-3	CASSPSPVGTSRDTQYF
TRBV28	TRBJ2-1	CASSLGGAGEDGFF
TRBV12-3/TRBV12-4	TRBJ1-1	CASRGVGDPTEAFF
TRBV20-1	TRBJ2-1	CSTAGLAGWISYNEQFF
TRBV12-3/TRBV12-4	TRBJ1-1	CASSLRRGWFAFF
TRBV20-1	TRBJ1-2	CSAQRGSNYGYTF
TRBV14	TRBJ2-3	CASSQGREYWGDTQYF
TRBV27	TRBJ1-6	CASSLEGQGAYSPLHF
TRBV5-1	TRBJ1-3	CASSAGGLLGNTIYF
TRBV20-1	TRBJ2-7	CSSNPTGHEQYF
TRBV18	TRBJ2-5	CASSPQGGPNEQYF
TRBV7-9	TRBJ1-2	CASTRGGGDYGYTF
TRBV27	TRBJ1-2	CASSTAISYGYTF
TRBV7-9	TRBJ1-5	CASSPRTSSGTANQPQHF
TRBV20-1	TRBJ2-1	CSARGLVGIAAYNEQFF
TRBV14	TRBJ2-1	CASSQERVVRTDEQFF
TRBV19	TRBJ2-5	CASSTYGQGGETQYF
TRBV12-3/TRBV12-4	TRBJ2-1	CASSYRTGWVYNEQFF
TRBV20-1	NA	CSVSPSTSREETQYF
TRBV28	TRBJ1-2	CASSLGSSFGYTF
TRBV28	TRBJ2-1	CASRDVGYNEQFF
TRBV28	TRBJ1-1	CASSPTGTGYLNTEAFF
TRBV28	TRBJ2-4	CASSSVASPGHSAKNIQYF
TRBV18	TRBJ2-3	CASSQPGHSTDTQYF
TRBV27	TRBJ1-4	CASSEGGQVFRNEKLFF
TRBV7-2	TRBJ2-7	CASSLGLDYDYEQYF
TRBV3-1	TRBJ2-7	CASSQAALSSTEQYF
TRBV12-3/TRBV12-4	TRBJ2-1	CASNGGYYNEQFF
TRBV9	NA	CASSVGLAGEGEQYF
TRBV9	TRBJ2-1	CASSVAHEQFF
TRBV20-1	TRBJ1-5	CSAKQGEGSNQPQHF
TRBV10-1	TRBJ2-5	CASSGVARFDQETQYF
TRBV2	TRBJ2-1	CASRAPGGSKNEQFF
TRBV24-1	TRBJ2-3	CATSDRLAGGWDTQYF
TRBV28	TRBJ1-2	CASSTTRGQENGYTF
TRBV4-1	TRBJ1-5	CASSQEGGANNQPQHF
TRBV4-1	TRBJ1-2	CASSQDPGGYGYTF
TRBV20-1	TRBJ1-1	CSARDLRATEAFF
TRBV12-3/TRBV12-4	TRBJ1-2	CASSLDSGGCGDYTF
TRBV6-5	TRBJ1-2	CASRLRTGSSYTF
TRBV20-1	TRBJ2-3	CSADIRTLDTQYF
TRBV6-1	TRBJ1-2	CASSEESSRGYTF
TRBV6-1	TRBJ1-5	CASSEMGANQPQHF
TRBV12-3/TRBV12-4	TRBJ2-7	CASSRTSGLYEQYF
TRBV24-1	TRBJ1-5	CATSDLRQNQPQHF
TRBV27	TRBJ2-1	CASSPRTSSSYNEQFF
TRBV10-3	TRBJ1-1	CAITRDTEAFF
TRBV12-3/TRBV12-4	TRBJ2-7	CASSFGRAIGEQYF
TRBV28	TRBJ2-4	CASSLRGVWNIQYF
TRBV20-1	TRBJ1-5	CSARDVTVGGRGQPQHF
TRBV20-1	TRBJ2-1	CSAHRGNEQFF
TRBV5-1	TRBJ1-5	CASSLVTGGNQPQHF